The 23 T cell receptor beta chains listed next were all sequenced from one sample in a study of T cell responses to AZD1222 COVID-19 vaccine. Clones were read by immunoSEQ multiplex PCR, and TCRdb kept only the in-frame ones, dropping some. The sample gives some 120,000 clones, approximately 85% of which show up once; 1.5% to 2% is in the top ten. The sample consisted of peripheral blood, taken on day 0 of AZD1222 vaccination. These receptors all come from an adult in good health.

The rearrangement links TRBV30 to TRBJ2-5, with 7 bases lining up with TRBD2. V shed 8 bases and J 4 bases; nucleotides not matched to a gene: 16. The CDR3 covers 15 residues. Germline CDR1 and CDR2: GTSNPN and SVGIG (reference sequence). The CDR3 nucleotides are TGTGCCGGGGGGGTTGGAGGCCTCTTCCCAGAGACCCAGTACTTC. Protein product: CAGGVGGLFPETQYF. The complete variable domain, with remaining parts taken from reference TRBV30 and TRBJ2-5, reads SQTIHQWPATLVQPVGSPLSLECTVEGTSNPNLYWYRQAAGRGLQLLFYSVGIGQISSEVPQNLSASRPQDRQFILSSKKLLLSDSGFYLCAGGVGGLFPETQYFGPGTRLLVL.

V gene TRBV29-1 combines with J gene TRBJ1-2, with 7 bases identical to TRBD1. The CDR3 is made up of 13 amino acids. V shed 7 bases and J 3 bases; nucleotides not matched to a gene: 8. In germline, CDR1 is SQVTM, CDR2 ANQGSEA. Written as DNA, the CDR3 is TGCAGCGCCCTATGGGGGACAGACTATGGCTACACCTTC. Amino acid sequence: CSALWGTDYGYTF.

The chain uses TRBV7-3 and TRBJ2-7; D is tentatively TRBD1 or TRBD2 (6 bases each). V gave up 5 bases and J gave up 7 bases, with 18 bases separating them. CDR1 SGHTA and CDR2 FQGTGA come from the germline V gene. The length of the CDR3 is 14 residues. The CDR3 loop reads CASSRTGGKGEQYF. The CDR3, as DNA: TGTGCCAGCAGCCGGACCGGGGGCAAAGGGGAGCAGTACTTC.

The rearrangement links TRBV4-3 to TRBJ2-5; TRBD2 is a possible D gene (5 bases). CDR1 and CDR2 (germline): LGHNA, YSLEER. This CDR3 is 16 amino acids long. Trimming pared 0 bases from V and 4 bases from J, leaving 15 bases between. The CDR3 DNA is TGCGCCAGCAGCCAAGATCGAAGCTCTGGGAGAGAGACCCAGTACTTC. Amino acids: CASSQDRSSGRETQYF.

The rearrangement links TRBV30 to TRBJ1-2, with D possibly matching TRBD1 (6 bases). V was cut by 3 bases and J by 3 bases, with 23 bases left in between. This CDR3 has 17 amino acids. Germline-derived CDR1 and CDR2 are GTSNPN and SVGIG (reference sequence). The CDR3 here is CAWRLPGRWAGDYGYTF. The CDR3 DNA is TGTGCCTGGAGACTACCCGGTCGGTGGGCAGGGGACTATGGCTACACCTTC.

This clone was observed a few times. This sequence joins TRBV24-1 and TRBJ2-7; D gene uncertain. This CDR3 has 11 residues. The germline gives CDR1 KGHDR, CDR2 SFDVKD. V lost 5 bases to trimming and J lost 4 bases, with 5 bases between them. The CDR3 spells CATSAGYEQYF. CDR3 coding DNA: TGTGCCACCAGTGCTGGGTACGAGCAGTACTTC.

V and J are TRBV4-3 and TRBJ2-7; perhaps TRBD2 as D (6 bases). Germline-derived CDR1 and CDR2 are LGHNA and YSLEER. Trimming took 1 base from V and 1 from J, leaving 8 bases between them. The CDR3 extends over 14 amino acids. CDR3 coding DNA: TGCGCCAGCAGCCAAGGGAGGGTATCCTACGAGCAGTACTTC. Amino acid sequence: CASSQGRVSYEQYF.

The chain recombines TRBV5-6 with TRBJ1-1; D not certain. The CDR3 is 15 amino acids. Germline CDR1 reads SGHDT; CDR2 reads YYEEEE. V was cut by 1 base and J by 4 bases, with 14 bases left in between. CDR3 region: CASSLRRRESTEAFF. The CDR3 DNA reads TGTGCCAGCAGCTTGAGGCGGCGGGAGTCCACTGAAGCTTTCTTT.

The chain carries TRBV25-1 and TRBJ2-2; 10 nucleotides align to TRBD2. CDR3 length: 15 residues. CDR1 is MGHDK, CDR2 SYGVNS, per germline. V lost 0 bases to trimming and J lost 6 bases; unmatched junction nucleotides: 1. The CDR3 DNA reads as TGTGCCAGCAGTGAATATAGCGGGAGGCCCGGGGAGCTGTTTTTT. Encoded protein: CASSEYSGRPGELFF. Full variable domain (outside the CDR3, taken from reference TRBV25-1 and TRBJ2-2): EADIYQTPRYLVIGTGKKITLECSQTMGHDKMYWYQQDPGMELHLIHYSYGVNSTEKGDLSSESTVSRIRTEHFPLTLESARPSHTSQYLCASSEYSGRPGELFFGEGSRLTVL.

In DNA, the CDR3 is TGTGCCAGCAGCGAGGGTTACTACGAGCAGTACTTC. Translation gives CASSEGYYEQYF. The chain employs TRBV6-5 and TRBJ2-7; the D gene is possibly TRBD2 (5 bases). Trimming shortened V by 6 bases and J by 3 bases, and 9 bases separated the two germline ends. Germline V CDR1 and CDR2: MNHEY, SVGAGI. The CDR3 sequence is 12 residues long.

The gene calls are TRBV5-1 and TRBJ1-3; D gene unclear. The V gene's germline CDR1 is SGHRS and CDR2 YFSETQ. CDR3 length: 14 residues. Trimming cost V 5 bases and J 4 bases, with 13 bases left between them. CDR3 DNA sequence: TGCGCCAGCAGGCGCACCTCAAGGGGAAACACCATATATTTT. Translation gives CASRRTSRGNTIYF.

A note on this clone: The sample carries other DNA sequences with the same CDR3. The genes are TRBV5-4 and TRBJ1-5, with D maybe TRBD1 (5 bases). The CDR3 runs 14 residues. Germline loops: CDR1 SGHNT, CDR2 YYREEE (reference sequence). V lost 1 base to trimming and J lost 3 bases, with 8 bases between them. The CDR3 is CASSLQGSNQPQHF. Here the CDR3 DNA reads TGTGCCAGCAGCTTGCAGGGTTCCAATCAGCCCCAGCATTTT. The whole variable domain, filled in from reference TRBV5-4 and TRBJ1-5, reads ETGVTQSPTHLIKTRGQQVTLRCSSQSGHNTVSWYQQALGQGPQFIFQYYREEENGRGNFPPRFSGLQFPNYSSELNVNALELDDSALYLCASSLQGSNQPQHFGDGTRLSIL.

This chain links TRBV5-1 with TRBJ2-5, with 11 nucleotides matching TRBD2. V was clipped by 4 bases and J by 5 bases; unmatched bases: 7. The CDR3 spans 15 residues. Per the germline V gene, CDR1 is SGHRS and CDR2 is YFSETQ. In nucleotides, the CDR3 is TGCGCCAGCAGCACACTAGCGGGAGAGCGGGAGACCCAGTACTTC. As protein: CASSTLAGERETQYF.

The chain links TRBV6-1 to TRBJ1-5; tentatively, D is TRBD1 (5 bases). Germline V gene lookup returns CDR1 MNHNS and CDR2 SASEGT. The V end lost 1 base, the J end lost 6 bases, and 13 bases lay between the germline ends. The CDR3 covers 15 residues. CDR3 amino acids: CASSEGQPGGQPQHF. CDR3 coding DNA: TGTGCCAGCAGTGAAGGCCAGCCGGGGGGTCAGCCCCAGCATTTT.

The chain couples TRBV5-4 to TRBJ2-5; D gene uncertain. CDR3 length equals 12 residues. V dropped 3 bases and J dropped 10 bases, with 13 bases sitting between them. Germline V gene sequence: CDR1 SGHNT, CDR2 YYREEE (reference sequence). The CDR3 DNA follows: TGTGCCAGCAGCTCTTTTACCGCCAACCAGTACTTC. It is translated as CASSSFTANQYF.

The rearrangement joins TRBV5-1 to TRBJ2-1, with D perhaps matching TRBD2 (5 bases). This CDR3 region has 16 residues. V lost 4 bases, J lost 0 bases, and 14 bases lay in between. Germline loops: CDR1 SGHRS, CDR2 YFSETQ. The CDR3 DNA reads as TGCGCCAGCAGCCCGCCTGGACTTAGCTCCTACAATGAGCAGTTCTTC. It translates to CASSPPGLSSYNEQFF.

The chain uses TRBV4-1 and TRBJ2-3; 7 bases fit TRBD2. V dropped 2 bases and J dropped 0; count of bases not matched to a gene: 8. Germline CDR1 is MGHRA and CDR2 is YSYEKL. There are 17 residues in the CDR3. CDR3 DNA sequence: TGCGCCAGCAGCCAACTCCAAGCGGGACTTAGCACAGATACGCAGTATTTT. Protein sequence: CASSQLQAGLSTDTQYF.

V usage is TRBV4-1 and J usage is TRBJ1-1; D gene ambiguous. V was clipped by 4 bases and J by 0 bases, with 9 bases between them. This CDR3 is 14 amino acids long. Germline CDR1 and CDR2: MGHRA and YSYEKL. CDR3 region: CASSLSELNTEAFF. The DNA of the CDR3 is TGCGCCAGCAGCCTCAGTGAATTGAACACTGAAGCTTTCTTT.

The chain joins TRBV4-1 to TRBJ2-7; unclear D gene. V shed 3 bases and J shed 0 bases, with 6 bases lying between them. This CDR3 spans 13 amino acids. In germline, CDR1 is MGHRA, CDR2 YSYEKL. The CDR3 region is CASSHPLSYEQYF. The CDR3 region has the DNA TGCGCCAGCAGCCACCCCCTCTCCTACGAGCAGTACTTC.

This chain links TRBV5-4 with TRBJ2-5, with D possibly being TRBD1 (8 bases). The germline V gene encodes CDR1 SGHNT and CDR2 YYREEE (reference sequence). V lost 0 bases and J lost 3, with 12 bases in between. The CDR3 loop spans 15 amino acids. The DNA of the CDR3 is TGTGCCAGCAGCTTGGGACAGGGGAGGGAAGAGACCCAGTACTTC. Translation: CASSLGQGREETQYF. Variable domain in full (rest from reference TRBV5-4 and TRBJ2-5): ETGVTQSPTHLIKTRGQQVTLRCSSQSGHNTVSWYQQALGQGPQFIFQYYREEENGRGNFPPRFSGLQFPNYSSELNVNALELDDSALYLCASSLGQGREETQYFGPGTRLLVL.

The chain uses TRBV6-5 and TRBJ2-1; 8 bases line up with TRBD2. J was trimmed by 9 bases and V by 5 bases; bases with no gene match: 12. The CDR3 runs to 15 residues. Looked up from germline, CDR1 is MNHEY and CDR2 is SVGAGI. The CDR3 spells CASSPFQRGLGEQFF. The CDR3 DNA reads TGTGCCAGCAGTCCCTTTCAGCGGGGGTTGGGTGAGCAGTTCTTC.

This sequence joins TRBV24-1 and TRBJ2-7, with 8 bases matching TRBD2. The CDR3 runs 16 residues. The germline CDR1 and CDR2 sequences are KGHDR and SFDVKD. V lost 4 bases and J lost 3; bases outside the gene matches: 10. Written as DNA, the CDR3 is TGTGCCACCAGTGACTTTAGCGGGACCGGCCTCTACGAGCAGTACTTC. Protein product: CATSDFSGTGLYEQYF.

The CDR3 protein is CASSQVSRGLNIQYF. CDR3 in DNA: TGTGCCAGCAGCCAGGTTTCCCGGGGGCTAAACATTCAGTACTTC. This chain uses TRBV4-2 with TRBJ2-4; D may be TRBD1 or TRBD2 (6 bases each). V was pared by 3 bases and J by 6 bases, with 15 bases between. Per germline, CDR1 LGHNA and CDR2 YNFKEQ. The CDR3 is made up of 15 amino acids.